This TCR beta chain emerged from a study of PD-1 blockade in classical Hodgkin lymphoma. Study-wide background: A 3 mg/kg intravenous dose of nivolumab was received by patients every 2 weeks. Findings and caveats of the study: Reports indicated that newly diagnosed patients had lower baseline TCR diversity than healthy donors did. Initiation of nivolumab under 1 year after ASCT led to exclusion of patients.

Germline CDR1 reads SQVTM; CDR2 reads ANQGSEA. There are 14 residues in the CDR3. V was trimmed by 0 bases and J by 4 bases, leaving 12 bases between them. The time point here: cycle 4 day 1 (C4D1), after more than five weeks of nivolumab. After autologous stem cell transplantation all patients relapsed, and prior brentuximab vedotin exposure differed between cohorts. The best responses consisted of complete response, partial response or progressive disease. In the case of this clone: Its antigen is currently unknown.

Profiling relied on immunoSEQ multiplex PCR, and the TCRdb table lists in-frame clones only, not all of them. The sample holds 50,000 or so clones, about 89% seen once. Here the sequenced sample was peripheral blood mononuclear cells (PBMCs), taken before the fourth cycle of nivolumab. The rearrangement links TRBV29-1 to TRBJ1-1, with TRBD1 as a possible D gene (5 bases). This receptor was identified in a human donor with classical Hodgkin lymphoma. CDR3 loop: CSVEEGRVGTEAFF. CDR3 nucleotide sequence: TGCAGCGTTGAAGAGGGCAGGGTGGGCACTGAAGCTTTCTTT.